This TCR beta chain was recorded in a study of cytomegalovirus exposure and HLA in healthy donors. Study-wide results and caveats: First-cohort TCR clusters tended to co-occur in the 130 or so validation repertoires, a later analysis found. Cytomegalovirus-associated TCR beta chains were listed, numbering some 180.

The validation cohort, a group of under 150 subjects, included the donors and was separate from the roughly 600-subject first cohort. The CDR3 is 16 amino acids. Germline CDR1 and CDR2: LNHDA and SQIVND (reference sequence). The germline V and J ends were trimmed by 3 bases and 2 bases, with 14 bases remaining between them. Sequenced by immunoSEQ multiplex PCR; TCRdb stores in-frame clones only, minus some. In the table there are fewer than 95,000 clones, less than 90% of which are singletons. Comment on this clone: Its antigen remains unknown.

This sequence was found in a woman in her late teens or twenties in good health and CMV-seropositive. Material for sequencing was PBMCs. The chain joins TRBV19 to TRBJ1-3, with D perhaps TRBD1 (5 bases). The CDR3 DNA follows: TGTGCCAGTAGTATCCACAGGTCAAGAACTGGAAACACCATATATTTT. Amino acid sequence: CASSIHRSRTGNTIYF.